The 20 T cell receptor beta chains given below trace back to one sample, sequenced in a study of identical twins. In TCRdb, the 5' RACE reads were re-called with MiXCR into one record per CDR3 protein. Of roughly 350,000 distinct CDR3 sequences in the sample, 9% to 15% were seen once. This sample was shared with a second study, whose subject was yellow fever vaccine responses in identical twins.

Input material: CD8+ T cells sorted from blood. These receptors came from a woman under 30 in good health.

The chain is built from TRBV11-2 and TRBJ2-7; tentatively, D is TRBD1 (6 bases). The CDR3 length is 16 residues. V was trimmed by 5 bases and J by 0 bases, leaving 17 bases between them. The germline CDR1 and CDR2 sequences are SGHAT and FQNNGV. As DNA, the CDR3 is TGTGCCAGCAGCGCCCACAGGGTATCCGACTCCTACGAGCAGTACGTC. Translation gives CASSAHRVSDSYEQYV.

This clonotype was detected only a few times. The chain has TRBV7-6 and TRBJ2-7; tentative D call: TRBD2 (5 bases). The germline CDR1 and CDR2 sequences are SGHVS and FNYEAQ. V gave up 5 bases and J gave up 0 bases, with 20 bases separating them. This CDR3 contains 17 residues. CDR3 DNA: TGTGCCAGCAGCCTCTCTTTAGGCAACACTAGCTCCTACGAGCAGTACGTC. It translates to CASSLSLGNTSSYEQYV.

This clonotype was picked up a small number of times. CDR3 nucleotide sequence: TGTGCCAGCAGTTCGACAGGGCCCGGGGAGCTGTTTTTT. This codes for CASSSTGPGELFF. V usage is TRBV12-3 or TRBV12-4 and J usage is TRBJ2-2; 7 positions agree with TRBD1. Germline trimming cut 4 bases from V and 6 bases from J; bases unmatched to any gene: 2. CDR3 length: 13 residues.

The CDR3 region is CASSPTGFYEQYF. In DNA form, the CDR3 reads TGTGCCAGCAGCCCCACCGGATTCTACGAGCAGTACTTC. The J gene is TRBJ2-7, the V gene TRBV7-8; D not certain. Trimming pared 5 bases from V and 3 bases from J, leaving 11 bases between. CDR1 is SGHVS, CDR2 FQNEAQ, per germline. CDR3 length: 13 residues. Complete variable domain (other parts from reference TRBV7-8 and TRBJ2-7): GAGVSQSPRYKVAKRGQDVALRCDPISGHVSLFWYQQALGQGPEFLTYFQNEAQLDKSGLPSDRFFAERPEGSVSTLKIQRTQQEDSAVYLCASSPTGFYEQYFGPGTRLTVT.

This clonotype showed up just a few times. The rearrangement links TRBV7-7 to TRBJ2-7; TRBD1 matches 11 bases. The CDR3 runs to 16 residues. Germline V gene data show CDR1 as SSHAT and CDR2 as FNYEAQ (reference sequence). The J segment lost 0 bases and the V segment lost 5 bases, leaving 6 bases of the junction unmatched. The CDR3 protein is CASSTWDRGFSYEQYV. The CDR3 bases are TGTGCCAGCAGCACCTGGGACAGGGGGTTCTCCTACGAGCAGTACGTC.

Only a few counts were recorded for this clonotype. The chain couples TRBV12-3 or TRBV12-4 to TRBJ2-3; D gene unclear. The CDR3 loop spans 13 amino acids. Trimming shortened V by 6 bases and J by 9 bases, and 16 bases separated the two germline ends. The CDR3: CASSQLTTGTQYF. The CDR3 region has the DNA TGTGCCAGCAGCCAATTAACAACGGGCACGCAGTATTTT.

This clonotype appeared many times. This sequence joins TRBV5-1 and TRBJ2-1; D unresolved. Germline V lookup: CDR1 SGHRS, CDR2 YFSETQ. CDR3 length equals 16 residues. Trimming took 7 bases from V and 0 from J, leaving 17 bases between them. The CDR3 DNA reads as TGCGCCAGCGGATCATGGCTTTTGAGCTCCTACAATGAGCAGTTCTTC. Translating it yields CASGSWLLSSYNEQFF.

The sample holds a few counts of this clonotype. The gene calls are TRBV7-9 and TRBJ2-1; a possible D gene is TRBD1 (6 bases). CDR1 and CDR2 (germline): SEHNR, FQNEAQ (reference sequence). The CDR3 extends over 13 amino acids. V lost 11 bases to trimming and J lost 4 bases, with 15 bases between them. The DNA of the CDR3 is TGTGCCGCAGGCACAGGGTCATACAATGAGCAGTTCTTC. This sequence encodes CAAGTGSYNEQFF.

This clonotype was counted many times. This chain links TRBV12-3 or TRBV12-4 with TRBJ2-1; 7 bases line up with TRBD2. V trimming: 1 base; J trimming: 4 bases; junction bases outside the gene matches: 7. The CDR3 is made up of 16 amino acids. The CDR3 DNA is TGTGCCAGCAGTTTAGAAGAAGCGGGAAGGTACAATGAGCAGTTCTTC. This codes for CASSLEEAGRYNEQFF.

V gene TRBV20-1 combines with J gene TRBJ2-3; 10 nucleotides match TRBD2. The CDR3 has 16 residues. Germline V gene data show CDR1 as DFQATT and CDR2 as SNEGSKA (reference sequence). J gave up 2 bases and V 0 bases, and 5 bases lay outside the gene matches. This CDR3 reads CSAREIAGGFTDTQYF. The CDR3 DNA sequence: TGCAGTGCTAGAGAAATAGCGGGGGGCTTCACAGATACGCAGTATTTT.

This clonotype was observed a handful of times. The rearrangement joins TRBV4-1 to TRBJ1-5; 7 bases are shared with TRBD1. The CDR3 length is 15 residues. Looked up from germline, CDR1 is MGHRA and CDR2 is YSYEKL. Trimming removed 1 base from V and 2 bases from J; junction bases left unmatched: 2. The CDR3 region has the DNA TGCGCCAGCAGCCAAGCGCAGGGGGGCAATCAGCCCCAGCATTTT. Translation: CASSQAQGGNQPQHF.

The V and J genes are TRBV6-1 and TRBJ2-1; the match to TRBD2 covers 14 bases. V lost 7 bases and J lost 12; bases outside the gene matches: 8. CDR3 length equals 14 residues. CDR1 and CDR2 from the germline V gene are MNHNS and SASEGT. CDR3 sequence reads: CASIGLAGGWGQFF. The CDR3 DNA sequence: TGTGCCAGCATCGGACTAGCGGGGGGTTGGGGGCAGTTCTTC.

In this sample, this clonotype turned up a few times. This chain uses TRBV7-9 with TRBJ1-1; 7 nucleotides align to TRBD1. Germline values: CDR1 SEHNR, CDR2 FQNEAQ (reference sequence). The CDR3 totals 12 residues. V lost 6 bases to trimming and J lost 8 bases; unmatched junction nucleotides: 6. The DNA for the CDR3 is TGTGCCAGCAGGGCAGGGACAGTCGAAGCTTTCTTT. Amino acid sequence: CASRAGTVEAFF.

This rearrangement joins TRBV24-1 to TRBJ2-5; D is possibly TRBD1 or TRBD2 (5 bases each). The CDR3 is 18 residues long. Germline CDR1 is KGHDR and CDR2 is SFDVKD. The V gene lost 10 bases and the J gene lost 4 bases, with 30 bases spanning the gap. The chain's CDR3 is CATSTGQPRELGRETQYF. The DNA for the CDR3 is TGTGCCACTAGTACGGGCCAGCCAAGAGAGTTGGGACGAGAGACCCAGTACTTC.

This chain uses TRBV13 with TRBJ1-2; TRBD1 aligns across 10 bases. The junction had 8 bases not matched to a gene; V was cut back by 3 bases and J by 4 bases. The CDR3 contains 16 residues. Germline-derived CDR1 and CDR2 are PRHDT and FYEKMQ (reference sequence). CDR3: CASSLEGDRGVYGYTF. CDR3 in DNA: TGTGCCAGCAGCTTGGAAGGGGACAGGGGTGTCTATGGCTACACCTTC. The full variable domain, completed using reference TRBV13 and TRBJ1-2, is AAGVIQSPRHLIKEKRETATLKCYPIPRHDTVYWYQQGPGQDPQFLISFYEKMQSDKGSIPDRFSAQQFSDYHSELNMSSLELGDSALYFCASSLEGDRGVYGYTFGSGTRLTVV.

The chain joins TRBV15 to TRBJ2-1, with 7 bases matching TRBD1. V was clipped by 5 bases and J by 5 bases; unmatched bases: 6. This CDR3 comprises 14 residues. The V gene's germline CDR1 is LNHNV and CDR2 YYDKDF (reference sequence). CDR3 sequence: CATSGVGGNNEQFF. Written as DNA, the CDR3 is TGTGCCACCAGCGGGGTAGGGGGCAACAATGAGCAGTTCTTC. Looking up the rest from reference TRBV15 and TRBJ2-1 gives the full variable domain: DAMVIQNPRYQVTQFGKPVTLSCSQTLNHNVMYWYQQKSSQAPKLLFHYYDKDFNNEADTPDNFQSRRPNTSFCFLDIRSPGLGDTAMYLCATSGVGGNNEQFFGPGTRLTVL.

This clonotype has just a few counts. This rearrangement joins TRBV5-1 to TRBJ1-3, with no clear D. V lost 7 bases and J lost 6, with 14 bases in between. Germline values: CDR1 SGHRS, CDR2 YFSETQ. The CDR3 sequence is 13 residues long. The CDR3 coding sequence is TGCGCCAGCCGGCGCTTTGGGAAAAACACCATATATTTT. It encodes CASRRFGKNTIYF.

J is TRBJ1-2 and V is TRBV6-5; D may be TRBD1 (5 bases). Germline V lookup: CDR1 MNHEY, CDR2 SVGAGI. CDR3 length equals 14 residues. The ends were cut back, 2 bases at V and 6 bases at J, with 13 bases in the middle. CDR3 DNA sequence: TGTGCCAGCAGTTACAGCGGGGCAGGCGATGGCTACACCTTC. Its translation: CASSYSGAGDGYTF.

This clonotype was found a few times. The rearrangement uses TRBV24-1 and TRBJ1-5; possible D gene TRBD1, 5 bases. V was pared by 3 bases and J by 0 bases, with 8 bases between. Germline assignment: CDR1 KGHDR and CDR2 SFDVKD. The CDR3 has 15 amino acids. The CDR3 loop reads CATSDRTHSNQPQHF. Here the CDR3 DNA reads TGTGCCACCAGTGATCGGACACATAGCAATCAGCCCCAGCATTTT.

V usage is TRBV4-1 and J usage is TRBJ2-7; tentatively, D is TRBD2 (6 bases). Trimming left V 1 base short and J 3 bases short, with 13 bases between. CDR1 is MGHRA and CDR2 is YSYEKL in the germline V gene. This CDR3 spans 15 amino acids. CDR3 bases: TGCGCCAGCAGCCAAGGTTCGGGACTGGGCTACGAGCAGTACTTC. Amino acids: CASSQGSGLGYEQYF.